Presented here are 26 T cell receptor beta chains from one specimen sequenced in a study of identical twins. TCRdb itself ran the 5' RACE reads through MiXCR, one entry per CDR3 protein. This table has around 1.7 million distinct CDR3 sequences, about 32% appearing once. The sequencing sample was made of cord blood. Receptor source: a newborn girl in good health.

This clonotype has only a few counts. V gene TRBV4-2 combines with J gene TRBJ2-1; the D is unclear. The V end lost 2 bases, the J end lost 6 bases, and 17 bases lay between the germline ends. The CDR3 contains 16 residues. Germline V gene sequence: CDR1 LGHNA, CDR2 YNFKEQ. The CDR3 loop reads CASSQPSGILGNEQFF. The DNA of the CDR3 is TGTGCCAGCAGCCAACCATCGGGCATTTTAGGCAATGAGCAGTTCTTC.

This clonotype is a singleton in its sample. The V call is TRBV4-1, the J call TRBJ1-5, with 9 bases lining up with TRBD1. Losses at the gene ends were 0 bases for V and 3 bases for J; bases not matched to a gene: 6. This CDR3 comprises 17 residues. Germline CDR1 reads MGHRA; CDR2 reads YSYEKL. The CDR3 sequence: CASSQDLGTGLNQPQHF. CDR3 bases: TGCGCCAGCAGCCAAGATTTGGGGACAGGGCTCAATCAGCCCCAGCATTTT.

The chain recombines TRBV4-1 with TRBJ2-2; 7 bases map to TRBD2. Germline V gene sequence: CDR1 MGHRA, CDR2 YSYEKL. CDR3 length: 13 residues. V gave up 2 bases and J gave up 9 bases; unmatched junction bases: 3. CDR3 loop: CASSQPLARELFF. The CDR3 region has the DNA TGCGCCAGCAGCCAACCACTAGCGCGGGAGCTGTTTTTT.

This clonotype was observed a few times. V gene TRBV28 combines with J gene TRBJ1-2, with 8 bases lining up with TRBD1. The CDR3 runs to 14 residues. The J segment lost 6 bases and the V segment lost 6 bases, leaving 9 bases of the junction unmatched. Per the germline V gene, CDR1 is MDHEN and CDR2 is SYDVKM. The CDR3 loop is CASSHRQGRDGYTF. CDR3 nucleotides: TGTGCCAGCAGCCACAGACAGGGGAGAGATGGCTACACCTTC.

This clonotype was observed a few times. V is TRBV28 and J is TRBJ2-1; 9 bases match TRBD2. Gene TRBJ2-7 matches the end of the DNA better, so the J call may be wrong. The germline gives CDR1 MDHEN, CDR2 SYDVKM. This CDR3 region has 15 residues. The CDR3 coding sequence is TGTGCCAGCAGTCCCCTTAGCGGGAGCTACAATGAGCAGTACTTC. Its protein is CASSPLSGSYNEQYF.

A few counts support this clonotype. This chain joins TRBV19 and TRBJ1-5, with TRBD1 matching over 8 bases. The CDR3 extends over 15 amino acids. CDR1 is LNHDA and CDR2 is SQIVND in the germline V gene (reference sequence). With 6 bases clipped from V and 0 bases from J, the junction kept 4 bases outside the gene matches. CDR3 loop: CASSRTGSSNQPQHF. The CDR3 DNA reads TGTGCCAGTAGCCGGACAGGGAGTAGCAATCAGCCCCAGCATTTT.

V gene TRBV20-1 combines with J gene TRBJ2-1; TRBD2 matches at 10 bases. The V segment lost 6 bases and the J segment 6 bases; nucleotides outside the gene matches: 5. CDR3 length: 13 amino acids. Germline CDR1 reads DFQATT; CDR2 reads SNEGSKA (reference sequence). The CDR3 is CSALGLAVNEQFF. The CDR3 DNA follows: TGCAGTGCCCTAGGACTAGCGGTCAATGAGCAGTTCTTC.

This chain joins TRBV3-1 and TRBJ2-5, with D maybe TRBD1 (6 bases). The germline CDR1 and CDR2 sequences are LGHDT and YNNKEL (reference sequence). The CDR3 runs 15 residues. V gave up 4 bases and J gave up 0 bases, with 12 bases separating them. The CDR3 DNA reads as TGTGCCAGCAGCCGCAGGGGACGGTACCAAGAGACCCAGTACTTC. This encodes CASSRRGRYQETQYF.

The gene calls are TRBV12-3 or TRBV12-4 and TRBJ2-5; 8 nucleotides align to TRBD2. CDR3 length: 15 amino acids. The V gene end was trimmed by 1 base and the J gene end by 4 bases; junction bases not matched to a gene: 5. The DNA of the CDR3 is TGTGCCAGCAGTTTAGGAGGACTAGCCCGAGAGACCCAGTACTTC. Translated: CASSLGGLARETQYF.

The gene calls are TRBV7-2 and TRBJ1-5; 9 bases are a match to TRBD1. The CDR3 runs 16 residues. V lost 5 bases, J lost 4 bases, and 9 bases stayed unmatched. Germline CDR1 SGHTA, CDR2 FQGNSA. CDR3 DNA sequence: TGTGCCAGCAGCCTGGCCCCGACAGGGGGTAATCAGCCCCAGCATTTT. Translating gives CASSLAPTGGNQPQHF.

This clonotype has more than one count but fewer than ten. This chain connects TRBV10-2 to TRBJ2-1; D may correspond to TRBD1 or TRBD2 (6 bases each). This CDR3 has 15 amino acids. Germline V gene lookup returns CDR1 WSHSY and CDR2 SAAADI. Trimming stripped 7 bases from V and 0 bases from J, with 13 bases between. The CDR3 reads CASIQQGGSYNEQFF. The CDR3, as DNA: TGCGCCAGCATCCAACAGGGAGGCTCCTACAATGAGCAGTTCTTC.

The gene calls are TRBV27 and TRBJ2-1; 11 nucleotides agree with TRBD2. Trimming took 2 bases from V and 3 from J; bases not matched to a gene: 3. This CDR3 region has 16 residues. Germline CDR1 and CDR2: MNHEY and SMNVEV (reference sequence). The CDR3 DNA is TGTGCCAGCAGTTTACTAGCGGGGGGAAACTACAATGAGCAGTTCTTC. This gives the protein CASSLLAGGNYNEQFF.

The CDR3 is CASSLVRTGGSEQYF. CDR3 DNA: TGTGCCAGCAGCTTAGTCCGGACAGGGGGTAGCGAGCAGTACTTC. The chain employs TRBV7-2 and TRBJ2-5, with 10 bases matching TRBD1. The end of the DNA aligns better with TRBJ2-7, so the J call may be wrong. The CDR3 is made up of 15 amino acids. The germline V gene has CDR1 SGHTA and CDR2 FQGNSA.

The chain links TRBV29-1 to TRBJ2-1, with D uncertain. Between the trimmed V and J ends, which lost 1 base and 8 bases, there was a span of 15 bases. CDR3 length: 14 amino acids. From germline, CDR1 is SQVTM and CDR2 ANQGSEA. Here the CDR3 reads CSVEGTGRHDEQFF. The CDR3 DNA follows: TGCAGCGTTGAAGGGACCGGACGTCACGATGAGCAGTTCTTC.

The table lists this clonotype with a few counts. DNA of the CDR3: TGTGCCAGCAGATACAACCGGGACAGACCCTATGGCTACACCTTC. Residues: CASRYNRDRPYGYTF. The chain couples TRBV6-6 to TRBJ1-2; 7 bases align to TRBD1. Germline CDR1 is MNHNY and CDR2 is SVGAGI (reference sequence). The CDR3 sequence is 15 residues long. J lost 4 bases, V lost 6 bases, and 11 bases had no gene match.

The CDR3 region has the DNA TGTGCCAGCAGACTATCCTTTGGGTATAAGAACACCGGGGAGCTGTTTTTT. It codes for CASRLSFGYKNTGELFF. The rearrangement uses TRBV7-9 and TRBJ2-2; D remains ambiguous. V shed 6 bases and J shed 1 base, with 18 bases lying between them. The germline CDR1 and CDR2 sequences are SEHNR and FQNEAQ (reference sequence). The CDR3 has 17 residues.

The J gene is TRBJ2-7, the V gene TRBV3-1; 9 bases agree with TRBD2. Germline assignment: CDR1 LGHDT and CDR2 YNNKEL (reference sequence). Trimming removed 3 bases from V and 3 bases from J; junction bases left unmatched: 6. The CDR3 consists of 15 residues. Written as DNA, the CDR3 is TGTGCCAGCAGCCAGCGGACTAGCGCCGTCTACGAGCAGTACTTC. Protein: CASSQRTSAVYEQYF.

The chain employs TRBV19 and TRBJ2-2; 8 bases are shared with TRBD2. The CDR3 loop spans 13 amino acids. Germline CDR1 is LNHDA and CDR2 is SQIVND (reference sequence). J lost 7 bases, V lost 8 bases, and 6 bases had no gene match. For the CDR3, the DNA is TGTGCCAGTGTAGCGGGACGAGTCGGGGAGCTGTTTTTT. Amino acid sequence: CASVAGRVGELFF.

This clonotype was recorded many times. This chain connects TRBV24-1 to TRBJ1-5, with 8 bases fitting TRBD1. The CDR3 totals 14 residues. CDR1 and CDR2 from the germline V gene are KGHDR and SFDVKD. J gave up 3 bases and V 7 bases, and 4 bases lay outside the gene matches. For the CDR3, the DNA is TGTGCCACCAGCGAGACAGGGGCCAATCAGCCCCAGCATTTT. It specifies CATSETGANQPQHF.

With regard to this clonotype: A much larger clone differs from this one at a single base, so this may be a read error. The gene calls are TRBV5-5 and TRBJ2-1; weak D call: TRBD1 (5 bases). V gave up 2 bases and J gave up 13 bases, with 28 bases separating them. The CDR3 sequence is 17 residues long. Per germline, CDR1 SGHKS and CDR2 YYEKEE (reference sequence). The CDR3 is CASSLLASAGLFKTQFF. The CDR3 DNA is TGTGCCAGCAGCTTATTAGCCTCGGCAGGGCTTTTTAAGACCCAGTTCTTC.

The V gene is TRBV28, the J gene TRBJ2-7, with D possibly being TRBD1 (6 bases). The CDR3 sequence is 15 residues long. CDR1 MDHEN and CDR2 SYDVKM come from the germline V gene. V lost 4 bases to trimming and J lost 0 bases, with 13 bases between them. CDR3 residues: CASSSRRTASYEQYF. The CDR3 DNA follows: TGTGCCAGCAGTTCTAGGCGGACAGCCTCCTACGAGCAGTACTTC.

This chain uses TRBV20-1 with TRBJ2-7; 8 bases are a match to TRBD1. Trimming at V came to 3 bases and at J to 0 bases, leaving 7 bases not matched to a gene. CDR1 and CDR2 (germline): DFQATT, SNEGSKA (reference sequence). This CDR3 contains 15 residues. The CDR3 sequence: CSASQSDRVSYEQYF. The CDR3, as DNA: TGCAGTGCTAGCCAATCGGACAGGGTCTCCTACGAGCAGTACTTC.

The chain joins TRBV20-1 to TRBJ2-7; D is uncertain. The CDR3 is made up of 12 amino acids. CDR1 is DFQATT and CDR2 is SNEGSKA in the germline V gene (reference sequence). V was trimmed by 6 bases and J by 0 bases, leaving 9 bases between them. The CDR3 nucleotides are TGCAGTGCGGAGCGTAGCTCCTACGAGCAGTACTTC. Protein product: CSAERSSYEQYF.

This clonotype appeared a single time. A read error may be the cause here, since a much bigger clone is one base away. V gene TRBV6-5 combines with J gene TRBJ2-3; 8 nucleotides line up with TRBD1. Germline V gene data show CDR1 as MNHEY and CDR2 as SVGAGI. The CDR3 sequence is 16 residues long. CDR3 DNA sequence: TGTGCCAGCAGTCGACGTACCGGGACAGGCACAGGTACGCAGTATTTT. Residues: CASSRRTGTGTGTQYF.

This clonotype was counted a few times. The CDR3 DNA reads TGCAGTGCTAGAGACCCAGGGGACCCCTACTCTGGCTACACCTTC. Encoded protein: CSARDPGDPYSGYTF. The chain is built from TRBV20-1 and TRBJ1-2; D might be TRBD1 (6 bases). Germline V CDR1 and CDR2: DFQATT, SNEGSKA (reference sequence). The CDR3 is 15 residues long. The germline V and J ends were trimmed by 0 bases and 7 bases, with 18 bases remaining between them.

DNA for the CDR3: TGTGCCAGCAGCTGGACTAGCGGGGGCTCCAGGATCGAGCAGTACTTC. It encodes CASSWTSGGSRIEQYF. The J gene is TRBJ2-5, the V gene TRBV5-6; TRBD2 matches at 13 bases. The J call may be faulty, since TRBJ2-7 better matches the DNA end. This CDR3 comprises 16 residues. Germline assignment: CDR1 SGHDT and CDR2 YYEEEE.